One and the same sample provided the 3 T cell receptor beta chains below, sequenced in a study of CD8+ T cells in alopecia areata. Treatment meaning: oral pan-JAK inhibitor, 5-10 mg twice daily. Investigators isolated RNA and reverse transcribed it into cDNA to act as the sequencing template. Sequenced by immunoSEQ multiplex PCR; TCRdb stores in-frame clones only, minus some. Among under 150,000 clones, over 60% were seen once, and the ten largest hold around 5.4%. Sequenced material: CD4+ T cells sorted from blood, taken at week 4, from a patient treated with tofacitinib. All receptors derive from a human donor with alopecia areata.

This clone was recorded a few times. The CDR3 protein is CAISEGTSGHTDTQYF. CDR3 nucleotide sequence: TGTGCCATCAGTGAAGGGACTAGCGGACACACAGATACGCAGTATTTT. The chain uses TRBV10-3 and TRBJ2-3, with TRBD2 matching over 11 bases. CDR3 length: 16 residues. The V gene's germline CDR1 is ENHRY and CDR2 SYGVKD. Trimming at V came to 3 bases and at J to 2 bases, leaving 4 bases not matched to a gene.

This chain links TRBV29-1 with TRBJ1-2; D remains unclear. This CDR3 contains 11 residues. Deletions cut 4 bases from V and 4 bases from J, with 7 bases between. Germline CDR1 SQVTM, CDR2 ANQGSEA. The CDR3 reads CSVGRTYGYTF. The CDR3 DNA is TGCAGCGTTGGGCGGACCTATGGCTACACCTTC.

By share of the sample, this clone is medium-sized. In nucleotides, the CDR3 is TGTGCCAGTAGTGTTGGGCCTCGCCCAGATACGCAGTATTTT. Residues: CASSVGPRPDTQYF. The genes are TRBV19 and TRBJ2-3; D gene unclear. V was trimmed by 5 bases and J by 4 bases, leaving 13 bases between them. The germline CDR1 and CDR2 sequences are LNHDA and SQIVND (reference sequence). This CDR3 spans 14 amino acids.